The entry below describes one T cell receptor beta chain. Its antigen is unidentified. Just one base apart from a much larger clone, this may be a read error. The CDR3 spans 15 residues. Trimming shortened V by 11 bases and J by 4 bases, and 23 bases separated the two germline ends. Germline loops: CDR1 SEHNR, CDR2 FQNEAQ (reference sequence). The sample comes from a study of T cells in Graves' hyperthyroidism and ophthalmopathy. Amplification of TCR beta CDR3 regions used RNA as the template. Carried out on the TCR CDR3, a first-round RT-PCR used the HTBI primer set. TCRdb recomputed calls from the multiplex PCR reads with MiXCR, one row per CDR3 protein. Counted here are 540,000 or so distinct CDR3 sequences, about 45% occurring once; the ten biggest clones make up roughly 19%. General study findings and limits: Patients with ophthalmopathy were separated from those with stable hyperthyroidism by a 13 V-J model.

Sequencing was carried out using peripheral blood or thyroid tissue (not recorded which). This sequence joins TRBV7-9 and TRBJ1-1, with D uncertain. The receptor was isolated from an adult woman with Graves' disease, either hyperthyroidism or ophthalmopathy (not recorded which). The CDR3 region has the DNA TGTGCCTGCCGGGAGGGAATGACAATGAGCACTGAAGCTTTCTTT. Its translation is CACREGMTMSTEAFF. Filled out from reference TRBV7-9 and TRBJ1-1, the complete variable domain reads DTGVSQNPRHKITKRGQNVTFRCDPISEHNRLYWYRQTLGQGPEFLTYFQNEAQLEKSRLLSDRFSAERPKGSFSTLEIQRTEQGDSAMYLCACREGMTMSTEAFFGQGTRLTVV.